This T cell receptor beta chain comes out of a study of blood T cell repertoires in COVID-19. Study summary: Donors in the United States, Italy and Spain gave samples during acute or convalescent COVID-19. Sources were T cells, B-cell-depleted T cells, or PBMCs; the material itself was cDNA or gDNA.

In this sample, this clone turned up once. With 5 bases clipped from V and 1 base from J, the junction kept 7 bases outside the gene matches. Germline V CDR1 and CDR2: SGHVS, FNYEAQ. This CDR3 is 15 amino acids long. Some clones are missing from TCRdb's copy, which holds only in-frame ones; the method was immunoSEQ multiplex PCR. Among a few hundred thousand clones listed, approximately 80% were seen once. The genes are TRBV7-6 and TRBJ1-2, with TRBD1 identical over 7 bases. This TCR came from a human donor with acute or convalescent COVID-19. The donor label of this sample is uncertain. Sequenced input: peripheral blood. CDR3: CASSLRTGDNYGYTF. DNA of the CDR3: TGTGCCAGCAGCCTCCGTACAGGGGATAACTATGGCTACACCTTC.